Detailed here is one T cell receptor beta chain. Profiling relied on immunoSEQ multiplex PCR, and the TCRdb table lists in-frame clones only, not all of them. This sample has tens of thousands of clones, with around 92% found just once. The sample is drawn from a study of T cell changes during pregnancy in multiple sclerosis. V was shortened by 5 bases and J by 3 bases, with 8 bases between the two germline ends. This CDR3 has 12 amino acids. Germline loops: CDR1 MRHNA, CDR2 SNTAGT. This TCR was sampled from a female donor in good health, enrolled as a control in a pregnancy study. This specimen consisted of peripheral blood, obtained after pregnancy. The gene calls are TRBV6-4 and TRBJ2-7; perhaps TRBD2 as D (5 bases). CDR3 bases: TGTGCCAGCAGTTTGGGAGACTACGAGCAGTACTTC. It yields the protein CASSLGDYEQYF.